This passage covers 24 T cell receptor beta chains from one sample sequenced in a study of blood T cell repertoires in COVID-19. The repertoire was sequenced with immunoSEQ multiplex PCR; TCRdb's copy has only in-frame clones and lacks some. The table includes under 300,000 clones, more than 75% detected once. Sequenced input: PBMCs or T cells enriched from blood (not recorded which). These receptors all stem from a woman aged 40 to 50 with acute COVID-19.

The chain combines TRBV27 with TRBJ2-5; TRBD1 aligns across 9 bases. The CDR3 loop spans 15 amino acids. The germline CDR1 and CDR2 sequences are MNHEY and SMNVEV (reference sequence). V was pared by 3 bases and J by 7 bases, with 9 bases of the junction left unmatched. CDR3 in amino acids: CASSLRGTGPGTQYF. CDR3 DNA: TGTGCCAGCAGTTTGAGGGGGACAGGGCCAGGGACCCAGTACTTC.

The chain employs TRBV30 and TRBJ1-1; a weak D match, TRBD1 (5 bases). The CDR3 contains 14 residues. Germline lookup yields CDR1 GTSNPN and CDR2 SVGIG (reference sequence). V lost 1 base to trimming and J lost 4 bases, with 13 bases between them. CDR3 loop: CAWSAGGWGTEAFF. The CDR3 bases are TGTGCCTGGAGTGCCGGGGGGTGGGGCACTGAAGCTTTCTTT.

The J gene is TRBJ2-7, the V gene TRBV30; possible D gene TRBD1, 6 bases. From germline, CDR1 is GTSNPN and CDR2 SVGIG (reference sequence). The ends were cut back, 2 bases at V and 3 bases at J, with 17 bases in the middle. CDR3 length: 15 amino acids. The CDR3: CAWSPPELGGYEQYF. The CDR3, as DNA: TGTGCCTGGAGTCCGCCTGAACTAGGGGGCTACGAGCAGTACTTC.

The V call is TRBV30, the J call TRBJ2-1; TRBD2 is a possible D gene (6 bases). Trimming removed 0 bases from V and 13 bases from J, with 13 bases in between. The germline CDR1 and CDR2 sequences are GTSNPN and SVGIG (reference sequence). There are 12 residues in the CDR3. The DNA for the CDR3 is TGTGCCTGGAGTGTGCGACGGGAGCGCCAGTTCTTC. This sequence encodes CAWSVRRERQFF.

The chain combines TRBV28 with TRBJ2-5; TRBD2 is a possible D gene (6 bases). The germline gives CDR1 MDHEN, CDR2 SYDVKM. V lost 7 bases to trimming and J lost 2 bases, with 17 bases between them. This CDR3 has 15 amino acids. This chain's CDR3 is CASNLLGGLQETQYF. The CDR3 DNA sequence: TGTGCCAGCAACCTATTGGGGGGTCTTCAAGAGACCCAGTACTTC.

The V and J genes are TRBV2 and TRBJ1-2; D remains ambiguous. The CDR3 length is 14 residues. Trimming took 4 bases from V and 10 from J, leaving 19 bases between them. Germline CDR1 reads SNHLY; CDR2 reads FYNNEI. CDR3: CASSVSVAAATYTF. CDR3 bases: TGTGCCAGCAGTGTATCTGTGGCGGCAGCAACCTACACCTTC.

On this clone: Other DNA sequences in this sample translate to the same CDR3. The rearrangement links TRBV3-1 (or the pseudogene TRBV3-2) to TRBJ2-7; D gene ambiguous. The CDR3 consists of 12 residues. CDR1 is LGHDT, CDR2 YNNKEL, per germline (reference sequence). The germline V and J ends were trimmed by 1 base and 1 base, with 2 bases remaining between them. The CDR3, as DNA: TGTGCCAGCAGCCAAGTATCCTACGAGCAGTACTTC. Its protein product is CASSQVSYEQYF.

A few counts support this clone. The V gene is TRBV7-9, the J gene TRBJ2-1, with 11 bases that match TRBD2. The germline V gene encodes CDR1 SEHNR and CDR2 FQNEAQ (reference sequence). The ends lost 4 bases at V and 7 bases at J; junction bases unmatched: 6. There are 15 residues in the CDR3. CDR3 loop: CASSSASGRKNEQFF. CDR3 in DNA: TGTGCCAGCAGCTCGGCTAGCGGGAGGAAAAATGAGCAGTTCTTC. Filled out from reference TRBV7-9 and TRBJ2-1, the complete variable domain reads DTGVSQNPRHKITKRGQNVTFRCDPISEHNRLYWYRQTLGQGPEFLTYFQNEAQLEKSRLLSDRFSAERPKGSFSTLEIQRTEQGDSAMYLCASSSASGRKNEQFFGPGTRLTVL.

V gene TRBV18 combines with J gene TRBJ2-7, with 8 bases matching TRBD2. CDR1 is KGHSH, CDR2 LQKENI, per germline. CDR3 length equals 14 residues. V dropped 0 bases and J dropped 3; count of bases not matched to a gene: 1. This CDR3 is CASSPPSGSYEQYF. DNA for the CDR3: TGTGCCAGCTCACCACCAAGCGGGAGCTACGAGCAGTACTTC.

The chain employs TRBV2 and TRBJ1-6, with a possible D match to TRBD1 (5 bases). The CDR3 sequence is 14 residues long. Germline V lookup: CDR1 SNHLY, CDR2 FYNNEI. The V gene lost 4 bases and the J gene lost 8 bases, with 12 bases spanning the gap. The DNA for the CDR3 is TGTGCCAGCAGTGTCAGCAGGGTCTATTCACCCCTCCACTTT. Translated, it gives CASSVSRVYSPLHF.

The CDR3 sequence: CASSQIGETGGAGLTF. The DNA of the CDR3 is TGTGCCAGCAGCCAAATCGGGGAAACAGGGGGCGCCGGTTTAACCTTC. The chain recombines TRBV3-1 (or the pseudogene TRBV3-2) with TRBJ1-2, with 9 bases matching TRBD1. The CDR3 covers 16 residues. The J segment lost 14 bases and the V segment lost 2 bases, leaving 18 bases of the junction unmatched. Germline CDR1 is LGHDT and CDR2 is YNNKEL (reference sequence).

The CDR3: CAILIGGDRKRPGVRYEQYF. DNA for the CDR3: TGTGCCATCCTCATCGGAGGGGACAGGAAAAGACCTGGGGTTAGGTACGAGCAGTACTTC. This chain uses TRBV2 with TRBJ2-7, with 8 bases identical to TRBD1. Losses at the gene ends were 10 bases for V and 4 bases for J; bases not matched to a gene: 30. CDR1 and CDR2 (germline): SNHLY, FYNNEI. This CDR3 has 20 amino acids.

V usage is TRBV9 and J usage is TRBJ2-7; D might be TRBD2 (5 bases). Germline V gene lookup returns CDR1 SGDLS and CDR2 YYNGEE. Deletions cut 0 bases from V and 2 bases from J, with 12 bases between. This CDR3 is built from 15 residues. CDR3 protein: CASSVGSSETYEQYF. CDR3 nucleotide sequence: TGTGCCAGCAGCGTAGGGAGTAGCGAAACCTACGAGCAGTACTTC.

The rearrangement joins TRBV29-1 to TRBJ1-1; maybe TRBD1 (6 bases). There are 13 residues in the CDR3. Trimming cost V 6 bases and J 10 bases, with 21 bases left between them. The germline gives CDR1 SQVTM, CDR2 ANQGSEA. The CDR3 DNA is TGCAGCGTAGTCGACAGGCTAGGGACACCAGCTTTCTTT. It yields the protein CSVVDRLGTPAFF.

The chain joins TRBV7-9 to TRBJ2-5; D ambiguous. Germline CDR1 reads SEHNR; CDR2 reads FQNEAQ (reference sequence). The CDR3 length is 15 residues. With 1 base removed from V and 5 bases from J, the gap between germline ends came to 14 bases. CDR3 sequence (DNA): TGTGCCAGCAGCTTAGGAGGTCAAGCGAGGGAGACCCAGTACTTC. This encodes CASSLGGQARETQYF. Combining the CDR3 with reference TRBV7-9 and TRBJ2-5 gives the whole variable domain DTGVSQNPRHKITKRGQNVTFRCDPISEHNRLYWYRQTLGQGPEFLTYFQNEAQLEKSRLLSDRFSAERPKGSFSTLEIQRTEQGDSAMYLCASSLGGQARETQYFGPGTRLLVL.

Regarding this clone: Other nucleotide sequences in the sample specify the same CDR3. This rearrangement joins TRBV18 to TRBJ2-5, with 7 positions matching TRBD2. CDR1 and CDR2 (germline): KGHSH, LQKENI. There are 13 residues in the CDR3. V gave up 3 bases and J gave up 3 bases; unmatched junction bases: 1. The CDR3 here is CASSPGLEETQYF. CDR3 coding DNA: TGTGCCAGCTCACCCGGACTAGAAGAGACCCAGTACTTC. The full variable domain, completed using reference TRBV18 and TRBJ2-5, is NAGVMQNPRHLVRRRGQEARLRCSPMKGHSHVYWYRQLPEEGLKFMVYLQKENIIDESGMPKERFSAEFPKEGPSILRIQQVVRGDSAAYFCASSPGLEETQYFGPGTRLLVL.

The V gene is TRBV11-3, the J gene TRBJ2-2, with D uncertain. The CDR3 covers 12 residues. V was cut by 10 bases and J by 2 bases, with 8 bases left in between. The germline CDR1 and CDR2 sequences are SGHNT and YENEEA. The CDR3 loop reads CATSLNTGELFF. The CDR3 DNA reads TGTGCCACGAGCCTTAACACCGGGGAGCTGTTTTTT.

The chain is built from TRBV19 and TRBJ1-2, with 7 nucleotides matching TRBD1. From germline, CDR1 is LNHDA and CDR2 SQIVND (reference sequence). Trimming took 6 bases from V and 6 from J; bases not matched to a gene: 10. The CDR3 is made up of 14 amino acids. The CDR3 DNA reads as TGTGCCAGTAGCGACCTCGGCAGGGGGAATGGCTACACCTTC. It specifies CASSDLGRGNGYTF.

The chain joins TRBV6-5 to TRBJ1-1; tentatively, D is TRBD1 (6 bases). Germline V gene lookup returns CDR1 MNHEY and CDR2 SVGAGI. The CDR3 contains 13 residues. Trimming pared 4 bases from V and 4 bases from J, leaving 10 bases between. The chain's CDR3 is CASSSQGRTEAFF. DNA of the CDR3: TGTGCCAGCAGTTCCCAGGGGCGCACTGAAGCTTTCTTT.

The CDR3 loop reads CASSLMGMNTEAFF. For the CDR3, the DNA is TGTGCCAGCAGCTTAATGGGCATGAACACTGAAGCTTTCTTT. The rearrangement joins TRBV5-4 to TRBJ1-1; D ambiguous. The V gene lost 2 bases and the J gene lost 0 bases, with 8 bases spanning the gap. Germline-derived CDR1 and CDR2 are SGHNT and YYREEE (reference sequence). The CDR3 has 14 residues.

DNA for the CDR3: TGTGCCAGCAGCTTTGGAATCTCTGAGGACACCATATATTTT. Translated: CASSFGISEDTIYF. The V call is TRBV7-2, the J call TRBJ1-3; no clear D. The CDR3 covers 14 residues. The V and J ends lost 3 bases and 8 bases respectively, with 14 bases between them. Germline values: CDR1 SGHTA, CDR2 FQGNSA.

The V gene is TRBV19, the J gene TRBJ2-5; TRBD1 aligns across 9 bases. The trim removed 5 bases at V and 2 bases at J, leaving 12 bases unmatched. This CDR3 has 17 residues. Germline-derived CDR1 and CDR2 are LNHDA and SQIVND (reference sequence). The DNA of the CDR3 is TGTGCCAGTAGTCGACGATCCGGGACAGGGAGGCAAGAGACCCAGTACTTC. This translates into CASSRRSGTGRQETQYF.

This clone was picked up one time. This chain joins TRBV20-1 and TRBJ2-5, with D perhaps TRBD2 (5 bases). Trimming removed 0 bases from V and 7 bases from J, with 6 bases in between. This CDR3 has 11 residues. The germline gives CDR1 DFQATT, CDR2 SNEGSKA (reference sequence). The CDR3 is CSARDRGTQYF. CDR3 nucleotides: TGCAGTGCTAGAGATCGGGGGACCCAGTACTTC.

This chain uses TRBV4-3 with TRBJ2-3; 9 bases match TRBD2. CDR1 LGHNA and CDR2 YSLEER come from the germline V gene. This CDR3 has 16 amino acids. J was trimmed by 5 bases and V by 3 bases; bases with no gene match: 9. The CDR3 here is CASSQGSGGLGDTQYF. The CDR3 DNA sequence: TGCGCCAGCAGCCAGGGTAGCGGGGGTTTAGGAGATACGCAGTATTTT.